This T cell receptor beta chain derives from a study of early T cells in non-severe SARS-CoV-2 infection. Study as a whole: Sequenced bulk RNA came from whole blood that was unsorted, and chains were unpaired.

Study results and limitations: Matches to VDJdb favored anti-spike CD8 responses and missed private and CD4 specificities.

Separate cDNA molecules each had unique molecular identifiers attached to them. TCRdb analysed the 5' RACE reads with MiXCR anew, one entry per CDR3 protein. Among 87,000 or so distinct CDR3 sequences listed, roughly 15% were seen once. This clonotype was counted a few times. As yet, its antigen is unknown. V gave up 4 bases and J gave up 0 bases, with 6 bases separating them. The germline V gene has CDR1 MRHNA and CDR2 SNTAGT. The CDR3 consists of 13 residues. Specimen: whole blood. This clonotype was sampled from an adult who was a healthcare worker with PCR-confirmed SARS-CoV-2 infection or an uninfected control (not recorded which). V is TRBV6-4 and J is TRBJ1-2, with D uncertain. For the CDR3, the DNA is TGTGCCAGCAGTGCTGAAGCTAACTATGGCTACACCTTC. It codes for CASSAEANYGYTF.